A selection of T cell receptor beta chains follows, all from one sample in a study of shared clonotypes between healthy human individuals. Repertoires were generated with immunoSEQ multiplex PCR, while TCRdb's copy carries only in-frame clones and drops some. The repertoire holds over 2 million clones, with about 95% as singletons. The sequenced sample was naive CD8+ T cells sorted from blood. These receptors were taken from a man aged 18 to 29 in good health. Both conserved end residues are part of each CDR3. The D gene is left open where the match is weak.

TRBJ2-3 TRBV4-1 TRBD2 TGCGCCAGCAGCCAAGCTAGCGGGATTATGGCAGATACGCAGTATTTT CASSQASGIMADTQYF
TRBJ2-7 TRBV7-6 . TGTGCCAGCAGCGAGGCCGTCCAGCGCGACGAGCAGTACTTC CASSEAVQRDEQYF
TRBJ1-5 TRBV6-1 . TGTGCCACCCGAGATGGGGGGAACCAGCCCCAGCATTTT CATRDGGNQPQHF
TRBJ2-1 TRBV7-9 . TGTGCCAGCAGCCCTGCTGGGGGGACACCATCCTACAATGAGCAGTTCTTC CASSPAGGTPSYNEQFF
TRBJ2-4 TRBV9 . TGTGCCAGCAGCGTTTCTGGGGAGATTCAGTACTTC CASSVSGEIQYF
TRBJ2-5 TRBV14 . TGTGCCAGCAGCACCGGACAGACCCAAGAGACCCAGTACTTC CASSTGQTQETQYF
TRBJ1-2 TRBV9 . TGTGCCAGCAGCCTCAGTGGACAGCTCCGCTATGGCTACACCTTC CASSLSGQLRYGYTF
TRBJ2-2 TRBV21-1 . TGTGCCAGTCCTAAGGTTAGTGAGGGGACCGGGGAGCTGTTTTTT CASPKVSEGTGELFF
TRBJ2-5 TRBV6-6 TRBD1 TGTGCCAGCAGTTATCCCCCGACAGGGTCAGAGACCCAGTACTTC CASSYPPTGSETQYF
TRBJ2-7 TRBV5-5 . TGTGCCAGCAGCCATTCGAGCTACGAGCAGTACTTC CASSHSSYEQYF
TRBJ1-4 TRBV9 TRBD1 TGTGCCAGCAGCATGACCGGGACAGGGAATGAAAAACTGTTTTTT CASSMTGTGNEKLFF
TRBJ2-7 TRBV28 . TGTGCCAGCAGTTTGGACTCCCCGCGCGAGCAGTACTTC CASSLDSPREQYF
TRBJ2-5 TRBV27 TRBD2 TGTGCCAGCAGCGACGGGACTACCCAAGAGACCCAGTACTTC CASSDGTTQETQYF